Listed below are T cell receptor beta chains from one sample, sequenced in a study of blood T cells in healthy people across ages. TCRdb fed the 5' RACE reads into MiXCR, producing one record per CDR3 protein. The sample includes about 1.4 million distinct CDR3 sequences, roughly 60% of them seen just once. The sequenced material came from blood. These receptors originate from a man younger than 35 in good health. The CDR3 runs from the conserved cysteine through the conserved F or W. Each record gives: J gene, D gene, clone size, V gene, CDR3 protein, CDR3 DNA. D genes are given only for firm matches. Size values are once, few and many counts, or a class for expanded clones, and some rows have none.

J: TRBJ1-1; D: NA; size: few; V: TRBV7-2; CDR3: CASSYGVRNTEAFF; DNA: TGTGCCAGCAGCTATGGGGTGCGGAACACTGAAGCTTTCTTT
J: TRBJ2-5; D: NA; size: NA; V: TRBV20-1; CDR3: CSARAGDPRAETQYF; DNA: TGCAGTGCTAGAGCAGGGGACCCGCGAGCAGAGACCCAGTACTTC
J: TRBJ2-1; D: TRBD2; size: NA; V: TRBV20-1; CDR3: CSARDMGLAGLNEQFF; DNA: TGCAGTGCTAGAGATATGGGACTAGCTGGCCTCAATGAGCAGTTCTTC
J: TRBJ2-7; D: NA; size: NA; V: TRBV20-1; CDR3: CSARERDSNYNEQYF; DNA: TGCAGTGCTAGAGAAAGGGATAGTAACTACAATGAGCAGTACTTC
J: TRBJ2-6; D: NA; size: NA; V: TRBV12-3/TRBV12-4; CDR3: CASSFTGVGANVLTF; DNA: TGTGCCAGCAGTTTTACGGGGGTTGGGGCCAACGTCCTGACTTTC
J: TRBJ2-7; D: TRBD1; size: NA; V: TRBV28; CDR3: CASSSGTENYEQYF; DNA: TGTGCCAGCAGTTCCGGGACAGAGAATTACGAGCAGTACTTC
J: TRBJ2-1; D: NA; size: few; V: TRBV12-3/TRBV12-4; CDR3: CASSLEGGIEQFF; DNA: TGTGCCAGCAGTTTAGAAGGGGGAATTGAGCAGTTCTTC
J: TRBJ2-1; D: NA; size: NA; V: TRBV7-9; CDR3: CASSPSRGPDNEQFF; DNA: TGTGCCAGCAGCCCATCAAGGGGACCGGACAATGAGCAGTTCTTC
J: TRBJ1-1; D: NA; size: few; V: TRBV6-2/TRBV6-3; CDR3: CASSYPPRMAVNTEAFF; DNA: TGTGCCAGCAGTTACCCCCCTAGGATGGCTGTGAACACTGAAGCTTTCTTT
J: TRBJ2-1; D: NA; size: few; V: TRBV7-8; CDR3: CASSLEAAAYNEQFF; DNA: TGTGCCAGCAGCTTAGAGGCAGCAGCCTACAATGAGCAGTTCTTC
J: TRBJ2-5; D: TRBD1; size: NA; V: TRBV4-1; CDR3: CAGSPSGTGGMETQYF; DNA: TGCGCCGGCAGCCCCTCCGGGACAGGGGGAATGGAGACCCAGTACTTC
J: TRBJ1-4; D: NA; size: NA; V: TRBV20-1; CDR3: CSAFHGLQIGKLFF; DNA: TGCAGTGCTTTCCACGGGCTCCAGATAGGAAAACTGTTTTTT
J: TRBJ1-1; D: TRBD1; size: NA; V: TRBV11-3; CDR3: CASRRGDRPMNTEAFF; DNA: TGTGCCAGCAGACGCGGGGACAGACCTATGAACACTGAAGCTTTCTTT
J: TRBJ1-1; D: TRBD1; size: NA; V: TRBV19; CDR3: CARGNDRGPKLNTEAFF; DNA: TGTGCCAGGGGAAACGACAGGGGGCCGAAATTGAACACTGAAGCTTTCTTT
J: TRBJ1-4; D: NA; size: NA; V: TRBV5-1; CDR3: CASSWGGGPAKVVETNEKLFF; DNA: TGCGCCAGCAGCTGGGGCGGGGGACCGGCAAAGGTGGTGGAAACTAATGAAAAACTGTTTTTT
J: TRBJ2-7; D: NA; size: NA; V: TRBV5-5; CDR3: CASSLEGPSNYEQYF; DNA: TGTGCCAGCAGCTTGGAGGGTCCTTCCAACTACGAGCAGTACTTC
J: TRBJ2-4; D: NA; size: few; V: TRBV7-6; CDR3: CASSSDIGAKNIQYF; DNA: TGTGCCAGCAGCTCCGATATCGGAGCCAAAAACATTCAGTACTTC
J: TRBJ2-1; D: TRBD2; size: NA; V: TRBV2; CDR3: CASSEIWASGRNNEQFF; DNA: TGTGCCAGCAGTGAAATATGGGCTAGCGGGAGGAACAATGAGCAGTTCTTC
J: TRBJ2-1; D: TRBD1; size: few; V: TRBV29-1; CDR3: CSVESSGTGVYYEQFF; DNA: TGCAGCGTTGAGAGTAGCGGGACAGGGGTTTACTATGAGCAGTTCTTC
J: TRBJ2-5; D: TRBD1; size: NA; V: TRBV10-3; CDR3: CAISSGRDRGLETQYF; DNA: TGTGCCATCAGTTCAGGTCGGGACAGGGGGCTGGAGACCCAGTACTTC
J: TRBJ2-4; D: TRBD2; size: many; V: TRBV5-1; CDR3: CASSLASGEQYF; DNA: TGTGCCAGCAGCTTAGCAAGCGGGGAGCAGTACTTC
J: TRBJ2-7; D: TRBD1; size: NA; V: TRBV20-1; CDR3: CSASPGGSHEQYF; DNA: TGCAGTGCTAGTCCAGGGGGTTCCCACGAGCAGTACTTC
J: TRBJ2-7; D: TRBD1; size: NA; V: TRBV2; CDR3: CASRDPGQGTVYEQYF; DNA: TGTGCCAGCAGGGATCCGGGACAGGGGACGGTTTACGAGCAGTACTTC
J: TRBJ2-1; D: NA; size: NA; V: TRBV13; CDR3: CASSSFQGAEQFF; DNA: TGTGCCAGCAGCTCCTTCCAGGGTGCGGAGCAGTTCTTC
J: TRBJ2-7; D: NA; size: NA; V: TRBV27; CDR3: CASSFSAEYEQYF; DNA: TGTGCCAGCAGTTTTTCAGCGGAATACGAGCAGTACTTC
J: TRBJ2-6; D: NA; size: few; V: TRBV6-1; CDR3: CASSVGRTGANVLTF; DNA: TGTGCCAGCAGCGTAGGACGTACTGGGGCCAACGTCCTGACTTTC
J: TRBJ1-1; D: NA; size: NA; V: TRBV4-1; CDR3: CASSQDHRPITEAFF; DNA: TGCGCCAGCAGCCAAGATCATCGGCCGATCACTGAAGCTTTCTTT
J: TRBJ1-2; D: NA; size: NA; V: TRBV24-1; CDR3: CATSDFRTAYGYTF; DNA: TGTGCCACCAGTGATTTTAGGACAGCCTATGGCTACACCTTC
J: TRBJ2-1; D: TRBD1; size: few; V: TRBV29-1; CDR3: CSGDRVGANEQFF; DNA: TGCAGCGGGGACAGGGTAGGGGCCAATGAGCAGTTCTTC